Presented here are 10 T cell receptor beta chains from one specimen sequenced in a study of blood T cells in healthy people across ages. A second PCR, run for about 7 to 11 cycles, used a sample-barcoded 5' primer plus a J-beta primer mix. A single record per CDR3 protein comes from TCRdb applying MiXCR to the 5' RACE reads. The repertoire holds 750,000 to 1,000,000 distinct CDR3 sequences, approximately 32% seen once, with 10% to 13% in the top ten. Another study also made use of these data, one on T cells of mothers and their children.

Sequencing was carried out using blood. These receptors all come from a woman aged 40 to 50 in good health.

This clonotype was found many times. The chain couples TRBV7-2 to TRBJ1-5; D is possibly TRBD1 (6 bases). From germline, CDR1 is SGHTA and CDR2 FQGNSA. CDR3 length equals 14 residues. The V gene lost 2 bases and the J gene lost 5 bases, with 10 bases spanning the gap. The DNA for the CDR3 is TGTGCCAGCAGCTTATCAGGGGAATATCAGCCCCAGCATTTT. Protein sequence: CASSLSGEYQPQHF. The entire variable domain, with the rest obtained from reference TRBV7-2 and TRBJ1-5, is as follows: GAGVSQSPSNKVTEKGKDVELRCDPISGHTALYWYRQSLGQGLEFLIYFQGNSAPDKSGLPSDRFSAERTGGSVSTLTIQRTQQEDSAVYLCASSLSGEYQPQHFGDGTRLSIL.

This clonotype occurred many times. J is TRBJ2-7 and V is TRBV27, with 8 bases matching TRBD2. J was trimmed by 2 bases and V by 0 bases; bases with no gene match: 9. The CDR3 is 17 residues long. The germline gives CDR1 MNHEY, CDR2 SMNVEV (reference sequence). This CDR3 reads CASSLSGQGLVPYEQYF. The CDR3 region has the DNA TGTGCCAGCAGTTTATCGGGTCAGGGACTAGTGCCCTACGAGCAGTACTTC.

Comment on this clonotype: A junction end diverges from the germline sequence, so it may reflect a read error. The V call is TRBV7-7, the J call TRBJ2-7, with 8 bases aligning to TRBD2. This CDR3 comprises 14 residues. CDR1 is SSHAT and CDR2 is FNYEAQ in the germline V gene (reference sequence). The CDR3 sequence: CASSPSRAGVEQYF. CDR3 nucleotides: TGTGCTAGCAGCCCCAGTAGAGCGGGGGTTGAGCAGTACTTC.

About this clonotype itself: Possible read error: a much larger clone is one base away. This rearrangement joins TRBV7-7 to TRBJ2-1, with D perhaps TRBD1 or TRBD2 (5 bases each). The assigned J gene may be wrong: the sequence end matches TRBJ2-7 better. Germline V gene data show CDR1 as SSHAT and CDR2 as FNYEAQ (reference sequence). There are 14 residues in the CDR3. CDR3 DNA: TGTGCTAGCAGCCCCGGGGACGGATACAATGAGCAGTACTTC. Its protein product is CASSPGDGYNEQYF.

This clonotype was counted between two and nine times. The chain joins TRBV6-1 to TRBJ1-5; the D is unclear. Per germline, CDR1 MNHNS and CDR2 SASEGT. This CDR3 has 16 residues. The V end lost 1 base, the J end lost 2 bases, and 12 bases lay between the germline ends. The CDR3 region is CASSEGAGEGNQPQHF. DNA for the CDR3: TGTGCCAGCAGTGAAGGTGCAGGAGAGGGCAATCAGCCCCAGCATTTT.

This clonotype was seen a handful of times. The CDR3 region has the DNA TGCAGTGCTAGAGAAGTTTTTTCGTCCGGGGTTGGCTACACCTTC. The encoded protein is CSAREVFSSGVGYTF. The rearrangement uses TRBV20-1 and TRBJ1-2; D not certain. The CDR3 length is 15 residues. CDR1 is DFQATT and CDR2 is SNEGSKA in the germline V gene (reference sequence). The V gene lost 0 bases and the J gene lost 7 bases, with 18 bases spanning the gap.

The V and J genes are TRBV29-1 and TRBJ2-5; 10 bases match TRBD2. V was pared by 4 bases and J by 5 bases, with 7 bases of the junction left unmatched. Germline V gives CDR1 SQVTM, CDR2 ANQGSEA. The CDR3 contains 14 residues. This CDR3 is CSVVSSGGVETQYF. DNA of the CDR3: TGCAGCGTTGTTTCTAGCGGGGGTGTGGAGACCCAGTACTTC.

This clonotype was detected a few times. The CDR3 sequence: CASSQASSGTGINCEQYF. The CDR3 DNA sequence: TGTGCCAGCAGCCAAGCTTCCTCCGGGACAGGGATAAATTGCGAGCAGTACTTC. The V and J genes are TRBV4-2 and TRBJ2-7, with 9 bases identical to TRBD1. From germline, CDR1 is LGHNA and CDR2 YNFKEQ. V lost 1 base and J lost 6; bases outside the gene matches: 16. This CDR3 spans 18 amino acids.

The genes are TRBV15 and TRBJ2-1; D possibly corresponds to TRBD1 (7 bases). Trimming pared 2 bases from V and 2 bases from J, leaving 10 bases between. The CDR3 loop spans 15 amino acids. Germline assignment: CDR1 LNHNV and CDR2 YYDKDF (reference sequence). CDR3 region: CATSRQGGTYNEQFF. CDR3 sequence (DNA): TGTGCCACCAGCAGACAGGGGGGAACCTACAATGAGCAGTTCTTC.

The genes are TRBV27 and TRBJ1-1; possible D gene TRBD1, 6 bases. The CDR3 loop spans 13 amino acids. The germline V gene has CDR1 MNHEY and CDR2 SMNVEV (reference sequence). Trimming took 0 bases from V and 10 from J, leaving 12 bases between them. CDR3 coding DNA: TGTGCCAGCAGTTTATCGACGGGGGCGCGAGCTTTCTTT. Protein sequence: CASSLSTGARAFF.